This T cell receptor (beta chain) was found in a study of blood T cells in healthy people across ages. Germline lookup yields CDR1 LNHDA and CDR2 SQIVND (reference sequence). With 4 bases removed from V and 3 bases from J, the gap between germline ends came to 6 bases. The CDR3 is made up of 13 amino acids. A J-beta primer mix and a sample-barcoded 5' primer were used in a second PCR of about 7 to 12 cycles. TCRdb ran MiXCR on the 5' RACE reads and lists one entry per CDR3 protein. Of under 1,000,000 distinct CDR3 sequences listed, about half are singletons. This clonotype has just one count. Source material: blood. The chain employs TRBV19 and TRBJ2-2; possible D gene TRBD2, 5 bases. The source is a man of 80 years or more in good health. CDR3 residues: CASSTGYTGELFF. The CDR3 region has the DNA TGTGCCAGTAGTACGGGGTACACCGGGGAGCTGTTTTTT.